The sequence of this TCR beta chain was determined in a study of T cells after yellow fever vaccination (dated by TCRdb to the late 2010s). Describing the broader study: Libraries from fractions with low cell numbers were prepared with the SMART-Seq v4 Ultra Low Input RNA kit. To follow T-cell clones before and after primary and booster YFV17D yellow fever vaccination, bulk TCR alpha and beta repertoires were sequenced over time. The cohort comprised two healthy male donors, one aged 18 to 29 and one aged 30 to 39 years. Blood was drawn at multiple timepoints before and after primary and secondary immunization, with bulk PBMC replicates and cell subsets isolated.

The full study reports these points: The secondary T-cell response was found to be weaker but faster than the primary response, with a peak reached on day 5 rather than on day 15. Computational filtering was required because FACS-sorted repertoires could contain abundant contaminating clonotypes from the bulk population. Most clones expanded after primary vaccination were re-detected after the booster (around 96% of CD4 and roughly 85% of CD8), suggesting broad memory maintenance. Because only two donors were included in the study, the extent to which the findings can be generalized is limited. A small share of clonotypes occurred in both CD4 and CD8 compartments, likely arising from convergent recombination.

This clonotype came up many times. What this receptor recognizes is not known. No much larger clone is present one base from it, and per-base qualities are unavailable. The treatment or condition tag for this specimen amounts to: live attenuated yellow fever vaccine strain. Two biological replicates of bulk PBMCs were collected at each blood-draw timepoint. PBMCs were isolated from peripheral blood using a standard Ficoll-Paque protocol. TriZol was used to extract RNA from bulk PBMCs, from CD4 and CD8 fractions, and from dextramer-positive and dextramer-negative fractions. Trimming removed 3 bases from V and 2 bases from J, leaving 7 bases between the germline ends. CDR1 is given as SQVTM and CDR2 as ANQGSEA, both from the germline V gene. Inclusive of the bounding cysteine and phenylalanine, the CDR3 is 12 residues long. CDR3 DNA is the only sequence kept; it has 36 bases, read in frame from the first base.

Synthesis of TCR cDNA relied on 5'RACE template switching, a step that introduced a universal primer site along with unique molecular identifiers. Priming of cDNA synthesis was performed from both the TCR alpha and TCR beta constant segments. Library amplification used two PCR steps, and the second PCR step added sample barcodes and sequencing adapters. Sequencing of the libraries was done on either Illumina HiSeq 2500 (2x100 bp) or NovaSeq (2x150 bp). The paper's processing steps were these. MIGEC was used to demultiplex reads and collapse the reads into UMI consensus sequences, and MiXCR was used for V(D)J alignment. Vaccine-responding clonotypes were identified with edgeR using replicate PBMC samples, with FDR below 0.01 and a log2 fold change above 5 up to day 15 being required. Each bulk clonotype received a CD4 or CD8 identity based on whether the sequenced CD4 or CD8 repertoire contained that clonotype at higher abundance. The public reads were reanalyzed by TCRdb: fastp trimming at Q25, MiXCR alignment, in-frame beta chains only. CDR3 protein duplicates are merged, each entry listing the most common genes and DNA. The V and J calls, along with clone size, are taken from TCRdb and not from the paper's own processing. Present in this sample are around 600,000 distinct CDR3 sequences, about 12% of which were seen just once. The ten largest make up 15% of the sample.

The origin of this receptor is a young man who received the YFV17D yellow fever vaccine. Recombination linked TRBV29-1 to TRBJ2-5; a tentative D call is TRBD2 (6 bases match). The starting material was PBMCs, obtained on the day of the yellow fever booster vaccination. The CDR3 protein: CSVEEGQETQYF. The base sequence is TGCAGCGTTGAGGAGGGACAAGAGACCCAGTACTTC.